This T cell receptor beta chain was retrieved from a study of a mutant IDH1 vaccine in newly diagnosed glioma (dated by TCRdb to about 2021). At the level of the whole study: In the chemotherapy-containing groups, vaccination started alongside temozolomide cycles, whereas in patients who had radiotherapy alone it started 4-6 weeks after radiotherapy. The week-35 safety follow-up took place at visit V12, and the week-47 end of study took place at visit V13. Six visits were used for peripheral blood collection: V03 (baseline), V05, V07, V10, V12 and V13. For exploratory analyses, approximately 23 treated patients had longitudinal TCRB deep sequencing done wherever samples were available. Before enrollment, most patients had been given radiochemotherapy with temozolomide as standard therapy, while the rest had received either radiotherapy alone or temozolomide alone. Of the 30 to 35 patients who were treated, approximately 60% were male and approximately 40% were female, and the mean age was around 43 years.

For CDR1 and CDR2, the germline V gene lists LGHNA and YSLEER. The CDR3 goes from the cysteine to the phenylalanine over 14 residues. The retained sequence is limited to the CDR3, 42 bases, with the frame set at the first base. V is shortened by 0 bases, J by 3 bases, and the region joining them spans 8 bases. Study-wide conclusions, independent of this receptor: Selection of PBMC samples for TCRB deep sequencing was based on availability. It was noted by the authors that analyses of patient blood samples could not be reproduced owing to sample limitations. No apparent relationship was observed between pseudoprogression and alterations in the top peripheral T cell clonotypes detected by TCRB sequencing. Immune responses induced by the vaccine were seen in over 90% of patients across multiple MHC alleles.

What the time point label conveys for this sample: week 47, end of study. Each vaccine dose, consisting of 300 ug of a 20-mer mutant IDH1 peptide in Montanide, was administered subcutaneously with topical imiquimod. Eight vaccinations were administered to patients in weeks 1, 3, 5, 7, 11, 15, 19 and 23, corresponding to visits V03 through V10. Donors had newly diagnosed WHO grade 3 or 4 IDH1-mutant astrocytomas with loss of nuclear ATRX. The samples were drawn from NOA16, a multicentre, single-arm, open-label phase I trial in Germany that tested a mutant IDH1 peptide vaccine in humans for the first time. Genomic DNA for TCRB sequencing was extracted from EDTA blood using the DNeasy Blood and Tissue Kit. The library was built by means of the immunoSEQ multiplex PCR assay. Following the manufacturer's protocol, the hsTCRB Kit was used to amplify rearranged TCR beta chain sequences. Sequencing of TCRB libraries was carried out on an Illumina MiSeq. As for the original processing: The kit vendor's proprietary platform handled demultiplexing, trimming and gene mapping. In TCRdb, the immuneACCESS table is reduced to in-frame sequences with V and J assigned. These tables do not hold every clone; where another copy was compared, an unresolved V gene accounts for under half, and the others remain unexplained. V, J and clone size are taken as reported in that table, and D and trimming were inferred from the DNA itself. The sample has some 25,000 clones on record, about four fifths of them singletons. In total, the top ten clones hold about 4% of the sample.

Remarks on this clone: There is no known antigen for this receptor. No base qualities exist here, and no much larger clone lies one base off it.

The sequence derives from a man between 40 and 49 years old with glioma. Some clones in this sample may be carry-over from other donors' samples. The chain links TRBV4-3 with TRBJ1-2, with TRBD1 as a weak D call on 5 bases. This specimen consisted of PBMCs, obtained from a glioma patient whose treatment included an IDH1 peptide vaccine. The CDR3 is CASSQDQGDYGYTF. The DNA sequence is given as TGCGCCAGCAGCCAAGATCAGGGTGACTATGGCTACACCTTC.